These T cell receptor beta chains were read from a single sample in a study of T-cell reconstitution after alpha-beta-depleted transplantation in children. TCRdb re-analysed the PCR reads in MiXCR, keeping a single row per CDR3 protein. The top ten hold 1.1% of the sample, which has approximately 640,000 distinct CDR3 sequences, roughly 17% seen once. Source: PBMCs from the stem cell graft donor, taken from the stem cell graft. The receptors stem from a human donor who donated a stem cell graft to a child with acute myeloid leukemia. The CDR3 runs from the conserved cysteine through the conserved F or W. The D gene is left open where the match is weak. Size values are once, few and many counts, or a class for expanded clones, and some rows have none.

clone size: few; D gene: TRBD1; V gene: TRBV7-8; J gene: TRBJ1-1; CDR3 DNA: TGTGCCAGCAGCCCGTCCGGGACAGGGAGGACTGAAGCTTTCTTT; CDR3 protein: CASSPSGTGRTEAFF
clone size: many; D gene: -; V gene: TRBV20-1; J gene: TRBJ2-1; CDR3 DNA: TGCAGTGCTAGAGACGCCTCGAGCTCCTACAATGAGCAGTTCTTC; CDR3 protein: CSARDASSSYNEQFF
clone size: -; D gene: -; V gene: TRBV7-2; J gene: TRBJ1-5; CDR3 DNA: TGTGCCAGCAGCTTTGCGACAGACATCTCATGGTTGGACAATCAGCCCCAGCATTTT; CDR3 protein: CASSFATDISWLDNQPQHF
clone size: few; D gene: -; V gene: TRBV28; J gene: TRBJ2-3; CDR3 DNA: TGTGCCAGCAGGACCGAGGCAGATACGCAGTATTTT; CDR3 protein: CASRTEADTQYF
clone size: many; D gene: -; V gene: TRBV20-1; J gene: TRBJ2-5; CDR3 DNA: TGCAGTGCTGGGGGGTTCCAAGAGACCCAGTACTTC; CDR3 protein: CSAGGFQETQYF
clone size: -; D gene: -; V gene: TRBV25-1; J gene: TRBJ2-3; CDR3 DNA: TGTGCCAGCAGCACGCCTGAGCGGTGGGATACGCAGTATTTT; CDR3 protein: CASSTPERWDTQYF
clone size: -; D gene: TRBD2; V gene: TRBV7-6; J gene: TRBJ2-5; CDR3 DNA: TGTGCCAGCAGCTTAGGAGGAGCGGGGTACCAAGAGACCCAGTACTTC; CDR3 protein: CASSLGGAGYQETQYF
clone size: -; D gene: -; V gene: TRBV4-3; J gene: TRBJ2-7; CDR3 DNA: TGCGCCAGCAGCCAAGATCGGAGGGACGAGCAGTACTTC; CDR3 protein: CASSQDRRDEQYF
clone size: -; D gene: -; V gene: TRBV28; J gene: TRBJ2-1; CDR3 DNA: TGTGCCAGCAAAGGCAGGGCTGGCGTCAATGAGCAGTTCTTC; CDR3 protein: CASKGRAGVNEQFF
clone size: many; D gene: -; V gene: TRBV7-2; J gene: TRBJ2-7; CDR3 DNA: TGTGCCAGCAGCTTAGCGCGGTGGGACGAGCAGTACTTC; CDR3 protein: CASSLARWDEQYF
clone size: few; D gene: -; V gene: TRBV12-3/TRBV12-4; J gene: TRBJ1-2; CDR3 DNA: TGTGCCAGCAGAAATGACAGTCCCTACTATGGCTACACCTTC; CDR3 protein: CASRNDSPYYGYTF
clone size: many; D gene: -; V gene: TRBV7-9; J gene: TRBJ2-2; CDR3 DNA: TGTGCCAGCAGCTTGCCAGTCAACACCGGGGAGCTGTTTTTT; CDR3 protein: CASSLPVNTGELFF
clone size: many; D gene: -; V gene: TRBV20-1; J gene: TRBJ2-2; CDR3 DNA: TGCAGTGCTGAAGCGCCGGGGGAGCTGTTTTTT; CDR3 protein: CSAEAPGELFF
clone size: -; D gene: TRBD2; V gene: TRBV2; J gene: TRBJ2-1; CDR3 DNA: TGTGCCAGCAGTAGGGGCGGGGGGACCTACAATGAGCAGTTCTTC; CDR3 protein: CASSRGGGTYNEQFF
clone size: few; D gene: TRBD1; V gene: TRBV28; J gene: TRBJ1-2; CDR3 DNA: TGTGCCAGCAGTTTACTCCCGACAGGGAACTATGGCTACACCTTC; CDR3 protein: CASSLLPTGNYGYTF
clone size: -; D gene: -; V gene: TRBV7-8; J gene: TRBJ2-1; CDR3 DNA: TGTGCCAGCAGCTTAGCCTCGGAAAAGCAGTTCTTC; CDR3 protein: CASSLASEKQFF
clone size: -; D gene: -; V gene: TRBV5-6; J gene: TRBJ2-7; CDR3 DNA: TGTGCCAGCAGCTTGGAAGGGACGGCCGTCCAGTACTTC; CDR3 protein: CASSLEGTAVQYF
clone size: few; D gene: -; V gene: TRBV7-2; J gene: TRBJ2-2; CDR3 DNA: TGTGCCAGCAGCTTAGCGTTACTAGGTGAAACCGGGGAGCTGTTTTTT; CDR3 protein: CASSLALLGETGELFF
clone size: many; D gene: TRBD1; V gene: TRBV12-3/TRBV12-4; J gene: TRBJ2-5; CDR3 DNA: TGTGCCAGCAGCAGACAGGGGGTACTCCAAGAGACCCAGTACTTC; CDR3 protein: CASSRQGVLQETQYF
clone size: many; D gene: TRBD2; V gene: TRBV20-1; J gene: TRBJ2-1; CDR3 DNA: TGCAGTGCTAGAGATCTCCGAGCGGGGGGGACTAATGAGCAGTTCTTC; CDR3 protein: CSARDLRAGGTNEQFF
clone size: many; D gene: -; V gene: TRBV4-2; J gene: TRBJ1-1; CDR3 DNA: TGTGCCAGCAGCCAAGAGGGCTTGGTCACTGAAGCTTTCTTT; CDR3 protein: CASSQEGLVTEAFF
clone size: many; D gene: TRBD1; V gene: TRBV5-6; J gene: TRBJ2-7; CDR3 DNA: TGTGCCAGCAGCACCCGGGACAGTCACTACGAGCAGTACTTC; CDR3 protein: CASSTRDSHYEQYF
clone size: -; D gene: -; V gene: TRBV30; J gene: TRBJ2-7; CDR3 DNA: TGTGCCTGGAGTGCACAGGGAAGTCCGTACTTC; CDR3 protein: CAWSAQGSPYF
clone size: many; D gene: TRBD1; V gene: TRBV9; J gene: TRBJ2-1; CDR3 DNA: TGTGCCAGCAGCCCTCCGGACAGGTCGTACAATGAGCAGTTCTTC; CDR3 protein: CASSPPDRSYNEQFF